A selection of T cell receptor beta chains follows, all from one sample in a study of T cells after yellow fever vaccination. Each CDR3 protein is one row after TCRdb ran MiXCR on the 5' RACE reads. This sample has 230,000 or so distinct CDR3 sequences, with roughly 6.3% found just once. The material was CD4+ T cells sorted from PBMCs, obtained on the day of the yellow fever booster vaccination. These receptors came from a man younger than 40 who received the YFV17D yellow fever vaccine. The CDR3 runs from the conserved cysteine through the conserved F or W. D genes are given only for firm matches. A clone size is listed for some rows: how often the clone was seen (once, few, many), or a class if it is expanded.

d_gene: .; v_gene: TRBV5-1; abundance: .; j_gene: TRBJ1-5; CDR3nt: TGCGCCAGCAGCTTGGATCTGGCCGGACAGCCCCAGCATTTT; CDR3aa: CASSLDLAGQPQHF
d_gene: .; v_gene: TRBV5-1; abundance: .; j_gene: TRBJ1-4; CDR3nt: TGCGCCAGCAGCTTGACGGGGGACGACTATGAAAAACTGTTTTTT; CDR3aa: CASSLTGDDYEKLFF
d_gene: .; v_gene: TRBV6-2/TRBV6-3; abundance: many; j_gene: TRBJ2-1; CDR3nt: TGTGCCAGCAGTTACTACCCGGTGGATGAGCAGTTCTTC; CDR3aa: CASSYYPVDEQFF
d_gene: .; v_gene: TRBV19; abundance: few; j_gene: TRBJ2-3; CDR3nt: TGTGCCAGTGCAAGGACCCACAGCACAGATACGCAGTATTTT; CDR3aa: CASARTHSTDTQYF
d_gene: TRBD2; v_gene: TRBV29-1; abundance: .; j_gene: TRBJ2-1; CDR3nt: TGCAGCGTGAGCGGGAGGGCATCCCATGAGCAGTTCTTC; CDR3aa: CSVSGRASHEQFF
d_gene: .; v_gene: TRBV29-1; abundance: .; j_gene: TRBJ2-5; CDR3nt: TGCAGCGTGGCCGTGGTTGGCGGACAAGAGACCCAGTACTTC; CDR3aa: CSVAVVGGQETQYF
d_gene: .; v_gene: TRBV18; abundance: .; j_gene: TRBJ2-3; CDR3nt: TGTGCCAGCTCACCACTAGAAAACACAGATACGCAGTATTTT; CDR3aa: CASSPLENTDTQYF
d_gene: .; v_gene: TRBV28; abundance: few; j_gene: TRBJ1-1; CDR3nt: TGTGCCAGCAGTTCCGCCTGGGTCACTGAAGCTTTCTTT; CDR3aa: CASSSAWVTEAFF
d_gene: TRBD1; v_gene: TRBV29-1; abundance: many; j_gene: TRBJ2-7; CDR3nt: TGCAGCGTTCGTGAGACAGGGGTATCCTACGAGCAGTACTTC; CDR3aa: CSVRETGVSYEQYF
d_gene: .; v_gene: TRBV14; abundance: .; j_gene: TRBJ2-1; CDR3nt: TGTGCCAGCAGCACACACCTCACCCCCAACTACAATGAGCAGTTCTTC; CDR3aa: CASSTHLTPNYNEQFF
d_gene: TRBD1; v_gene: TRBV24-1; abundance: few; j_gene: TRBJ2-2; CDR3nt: TGTGCCACCAGTGCGGGGACAGGAAACACCGGGGAGCTGTTTTTT; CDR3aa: CATSAGTGNTGELFF
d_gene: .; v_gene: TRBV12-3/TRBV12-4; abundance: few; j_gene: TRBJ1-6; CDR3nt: TGTGCCAGCAGTTTAGCGGTCGGAGTAAATTCACCCCTCCACTTT; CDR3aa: CASSLAVGVNSPLHF
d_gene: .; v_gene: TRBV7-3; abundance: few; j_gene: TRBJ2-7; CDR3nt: TGTGCCAGCAGCCCCATGGATGGCGGAGGCTACGAGCAGTACTTC; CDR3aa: CASSPMDGGGYEQYF
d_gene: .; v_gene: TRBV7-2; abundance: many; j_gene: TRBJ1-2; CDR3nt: TGTGCCAGCAGCTTAGTAGGGAACAGCTATGGCTACACCTTC; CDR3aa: CASSLVGNSYGYTF
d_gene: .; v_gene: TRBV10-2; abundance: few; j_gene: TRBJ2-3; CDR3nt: TGCGCCAGCCTCCCAGCGGAACCGGGAGATACGCAGTATTTT; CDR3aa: CASLPAEPGDTQYF
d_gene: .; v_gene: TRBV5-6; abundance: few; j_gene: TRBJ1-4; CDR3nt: TGTGCCAGCAGCCCAGGGTCCGGCCCGGGCGGTGAAAAACTGTTTTTT; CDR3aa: CASSPGSGPGGEKLFF
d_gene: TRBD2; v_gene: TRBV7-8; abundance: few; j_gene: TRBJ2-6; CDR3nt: TGTGCCAGCAGCTCTAGTCTAGCGGGAAGCTCTGGGGCCAACGTCCTGACTTTC; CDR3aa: CASSSSLAGSSGANVLTF
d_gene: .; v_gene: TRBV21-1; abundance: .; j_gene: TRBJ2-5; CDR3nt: TGTGCCAGCAGCAAAGAGAGTAGCGGGCCCCAAGAGACCCAGTACTTC; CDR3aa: CASSKESSGPQETQYF
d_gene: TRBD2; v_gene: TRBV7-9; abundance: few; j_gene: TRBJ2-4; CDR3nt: TGTGCCAGCAGCACCCGACTAGCGGGAGGGCCGTTTGGGGACGGACTAGCCAAAAACATTCAGTACTTC; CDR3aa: CASSTRLAGGPFGDGLAKNIQYF
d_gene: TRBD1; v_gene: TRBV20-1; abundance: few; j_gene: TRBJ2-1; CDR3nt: TGCAGTGCTAGGTACCGGGCGGAGGGGACAGGCAGATACAATGAGCAGTTCTTC; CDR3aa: CSARYRAEGTGRYNEQFF
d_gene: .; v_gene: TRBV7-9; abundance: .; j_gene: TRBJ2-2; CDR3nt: TGTGCCAGCAGCTTTGAGAGGAGGGGGGAGCTGTTTTTT; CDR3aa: CASSFERRGELFF
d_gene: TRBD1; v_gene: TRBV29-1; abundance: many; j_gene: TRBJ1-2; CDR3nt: TGCAGCATGAGGCCGACAGGGGGTAACTATGGCTACACCTTC; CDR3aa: CSMRPTGGNYGYTF
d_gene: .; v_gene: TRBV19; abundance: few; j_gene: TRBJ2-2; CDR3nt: TGTGCCAGTCGCAACGCCGGGGAGCTGTTTTTT; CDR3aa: CASRNAGELFF
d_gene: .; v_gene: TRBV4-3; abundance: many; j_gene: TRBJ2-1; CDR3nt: TGCGCCAGCAGCCAAACACGGGGGGCCAGGGGGGGCAATGAGCAGTTCTTC; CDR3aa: CASSQTRGARGGNEQFF
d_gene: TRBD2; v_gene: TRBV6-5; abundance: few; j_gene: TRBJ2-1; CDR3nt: TGTGCCAGCAGGCCGGGGGGAGGGAATGAGCAGTTCTTC; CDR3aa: CASRPGGGNEQFF
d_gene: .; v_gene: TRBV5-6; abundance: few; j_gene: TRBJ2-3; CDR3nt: TGTGCCAGCAGCGTAGACGGAGGTCGCATTGATACGCAGTATTTT; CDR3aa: CASSVDGGRIDTQYF
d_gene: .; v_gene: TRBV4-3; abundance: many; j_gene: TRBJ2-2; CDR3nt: TGCGCCAGCAGCCAAGACTCGATTACCGGGGAGCTGTTTTTT; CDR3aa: CASSQDSITGELFF
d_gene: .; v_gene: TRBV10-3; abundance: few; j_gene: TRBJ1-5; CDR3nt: TGTGCCATCAGTGAAAAAAGCAATCAGCCCCAGCATTTT; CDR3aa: CAISEKSNQPQHF
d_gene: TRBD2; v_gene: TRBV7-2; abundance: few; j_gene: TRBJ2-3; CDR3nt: TGTGCCAGCAGCTTAGTCGGTAGCGGGAGTGTCGTAATTACGCAGTATTTT; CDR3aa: CASSLVGSGSVVITQYF
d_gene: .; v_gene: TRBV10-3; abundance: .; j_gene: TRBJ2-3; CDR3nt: TGTGCCATCAGTCCCGGGAGAGATACGCAGTATTTT; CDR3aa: CAISPGRDTQYF
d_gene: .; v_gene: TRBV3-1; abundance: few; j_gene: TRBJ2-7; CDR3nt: TGTGCCAGCAGCCGCGGGACTTTATACGAGCAGTACTTC; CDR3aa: CASSRGTLYEQYF
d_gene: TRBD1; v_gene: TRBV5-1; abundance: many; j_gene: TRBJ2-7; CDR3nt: TGCGCCAGCAGCCCCCGGGACAGGGGCCACGAGCAGTACTTC; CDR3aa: CASSPRDRGHEQYF
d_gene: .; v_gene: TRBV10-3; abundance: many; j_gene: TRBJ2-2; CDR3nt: TGTGCCACCGGGGGGACAGCGAACACCGGGGAGCTGTTTTTT; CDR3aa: CATGGTANTGELFF
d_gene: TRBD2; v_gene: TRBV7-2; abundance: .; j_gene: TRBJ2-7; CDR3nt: TGTGCCAGCAGCTTAGGAGGGACTAGCGGGGTTTACGAGCAGTACTTC; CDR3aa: CASSLGGTSGVYEQYF
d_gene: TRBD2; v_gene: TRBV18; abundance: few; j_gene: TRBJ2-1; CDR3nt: TGTGCCAGCTCACCAACCCTAGCGGGGAGCTCCTACAATGAGCAGTTCTTC; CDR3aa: CASSPTLAGSSYNEQFF
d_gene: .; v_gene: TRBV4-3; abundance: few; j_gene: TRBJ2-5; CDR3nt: TGCGCCAGCAGCCCCCAAGGAGGGAAAGAGACCCAGTACTTC; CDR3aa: CASSPQGGKETQYF
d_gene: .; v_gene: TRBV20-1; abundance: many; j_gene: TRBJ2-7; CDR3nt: TGCAGTGCTAGAGAGGTGAAAATGCCCTACGAGCAGTACTTC; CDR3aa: CSAREVKMPYEQYF
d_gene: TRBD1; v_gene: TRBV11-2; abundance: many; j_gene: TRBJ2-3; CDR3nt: TGTGCCAGCAGCTTAAGAGGGGGCTACACAGATACGCAGTATTTT; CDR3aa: CASSLRGGYTDTQYF
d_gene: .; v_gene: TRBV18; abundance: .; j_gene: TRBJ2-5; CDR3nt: TGTGCCAGCTCACCACCTCAAGGCCGGGCCCAAGAGACCCAGTACTTC; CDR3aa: CASSPPQGRAQETQYF
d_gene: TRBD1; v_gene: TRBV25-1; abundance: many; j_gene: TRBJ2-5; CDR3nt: TGTGCCAGCAGTGAGGCGGGCGACAGGGGGCAGGGGACCCAGTACTTC; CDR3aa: CASSEAGDRGQGTQYF
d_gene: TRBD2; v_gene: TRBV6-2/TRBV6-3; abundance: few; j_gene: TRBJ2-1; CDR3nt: TGTGCCAGCAGTTCTGGGACTAGCCTGAAGTTCTTC; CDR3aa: CASSSGTSLKFF